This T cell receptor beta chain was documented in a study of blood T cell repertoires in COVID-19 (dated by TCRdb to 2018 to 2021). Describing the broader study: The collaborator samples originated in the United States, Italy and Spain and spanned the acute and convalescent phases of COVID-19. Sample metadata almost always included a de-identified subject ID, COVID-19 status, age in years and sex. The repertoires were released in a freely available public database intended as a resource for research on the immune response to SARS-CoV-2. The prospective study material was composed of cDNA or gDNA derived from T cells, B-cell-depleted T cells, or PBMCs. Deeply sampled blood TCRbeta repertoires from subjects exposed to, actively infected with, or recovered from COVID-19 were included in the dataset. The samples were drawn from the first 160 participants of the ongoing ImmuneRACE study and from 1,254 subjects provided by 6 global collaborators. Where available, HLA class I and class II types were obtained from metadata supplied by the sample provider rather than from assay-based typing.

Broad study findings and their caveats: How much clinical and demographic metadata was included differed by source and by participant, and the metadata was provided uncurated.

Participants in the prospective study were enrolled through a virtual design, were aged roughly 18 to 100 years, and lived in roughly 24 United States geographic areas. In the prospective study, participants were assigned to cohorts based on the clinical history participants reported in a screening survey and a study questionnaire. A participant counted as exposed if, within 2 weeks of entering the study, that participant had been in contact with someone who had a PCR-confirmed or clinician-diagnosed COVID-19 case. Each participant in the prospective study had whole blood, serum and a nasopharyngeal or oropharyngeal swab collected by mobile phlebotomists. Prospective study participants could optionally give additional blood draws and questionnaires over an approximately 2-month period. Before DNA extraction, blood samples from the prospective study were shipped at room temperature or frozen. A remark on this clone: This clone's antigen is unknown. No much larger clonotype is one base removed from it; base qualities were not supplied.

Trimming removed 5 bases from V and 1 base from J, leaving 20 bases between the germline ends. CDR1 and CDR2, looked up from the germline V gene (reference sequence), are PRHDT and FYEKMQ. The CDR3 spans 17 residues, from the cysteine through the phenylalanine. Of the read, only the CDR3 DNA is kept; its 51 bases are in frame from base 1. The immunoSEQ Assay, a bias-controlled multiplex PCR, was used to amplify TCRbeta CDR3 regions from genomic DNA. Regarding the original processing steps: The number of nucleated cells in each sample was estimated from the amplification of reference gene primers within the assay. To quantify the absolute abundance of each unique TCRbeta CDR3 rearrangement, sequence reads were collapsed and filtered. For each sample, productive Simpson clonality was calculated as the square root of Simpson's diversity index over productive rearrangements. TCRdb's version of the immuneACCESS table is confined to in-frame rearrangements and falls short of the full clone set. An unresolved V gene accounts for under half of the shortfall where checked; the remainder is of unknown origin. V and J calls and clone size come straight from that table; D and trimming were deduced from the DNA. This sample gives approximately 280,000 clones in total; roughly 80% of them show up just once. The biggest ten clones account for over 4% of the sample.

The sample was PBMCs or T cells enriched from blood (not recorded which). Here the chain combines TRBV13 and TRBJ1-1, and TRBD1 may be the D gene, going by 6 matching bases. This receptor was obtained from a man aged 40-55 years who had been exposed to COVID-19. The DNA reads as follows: TGTGCCAGCAGCAGACGGGTTAGAAAACAGGGGAACACTGAAGCTTTCTTT. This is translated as CASSRRVRKQGNTEAFF.